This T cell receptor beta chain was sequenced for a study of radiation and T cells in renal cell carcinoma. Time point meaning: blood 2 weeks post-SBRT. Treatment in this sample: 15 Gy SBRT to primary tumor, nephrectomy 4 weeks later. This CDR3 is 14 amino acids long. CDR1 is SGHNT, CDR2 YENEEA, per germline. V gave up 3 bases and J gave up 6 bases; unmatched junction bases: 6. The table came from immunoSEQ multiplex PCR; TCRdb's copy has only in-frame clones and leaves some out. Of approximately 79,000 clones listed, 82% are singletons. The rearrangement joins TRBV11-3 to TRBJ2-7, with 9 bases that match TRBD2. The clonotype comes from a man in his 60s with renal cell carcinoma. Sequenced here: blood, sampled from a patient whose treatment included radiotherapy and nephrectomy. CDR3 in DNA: TGTGCCAGCAGCTTCTCTAGCGGGACGGGCGAGCAGTACTTC. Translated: CASSFSSGTGEQYF.